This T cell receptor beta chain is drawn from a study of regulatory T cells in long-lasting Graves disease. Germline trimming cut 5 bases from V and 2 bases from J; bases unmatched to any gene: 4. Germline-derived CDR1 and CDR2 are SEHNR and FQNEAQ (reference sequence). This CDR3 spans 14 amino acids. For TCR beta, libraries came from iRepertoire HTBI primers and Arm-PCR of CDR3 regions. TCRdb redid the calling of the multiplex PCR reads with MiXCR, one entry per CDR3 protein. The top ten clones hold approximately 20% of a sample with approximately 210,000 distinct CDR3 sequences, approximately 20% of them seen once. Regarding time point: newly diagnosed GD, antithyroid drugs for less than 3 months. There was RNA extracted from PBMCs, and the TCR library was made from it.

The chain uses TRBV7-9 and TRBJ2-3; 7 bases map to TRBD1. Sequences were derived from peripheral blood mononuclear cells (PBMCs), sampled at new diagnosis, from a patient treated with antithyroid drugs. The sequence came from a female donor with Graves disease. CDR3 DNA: TGTGCCAGCAGCGACAGGGCTGTCACAGATACGCAGTATTTT. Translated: CASSDRAVTDTQYF. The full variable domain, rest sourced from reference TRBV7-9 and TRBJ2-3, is DTGVSQNPRHKITKRGQNVTFRCDPISEHNRLYWYRQTLGQGPEFLTYFQNEAQLEKSRLLSDRFSAERPKGSFSTLEIQRTEQGDSAMYLCASSDRAVTDTQYFGPGTRLTVL.